This passage covers 25 T cell receptor beta chains from one sample sequenced in a study of cytomegalovirus exposure and HLA in healthy donors. PCR employed 60 Vbeta and 13 Jbeta primers. Repertoires were generated with immunoSEQ multiplex PCR, while TCRdb's copy carries only in-frame clones and drops some. The table shows 100,000 to 150,000 clones, with roughly three quarters occurring only once. Source material: PBMCs. The receptors stem from a woman under 40 in good health and CMV-seronegative.

There are a few counts of this clone. The genes are TRBV5-1 and TRBJ2-7, with 7 bases fitting TRBD2. The CDR3 runs 13 residues. Germline CDR1 reads SGHRS; CDR2 reads YFSETQ. Trimming took 0 bases from V and 6 from J; bases not matched to a gene: 3. The CDR3 DNA reads as TGCGCCAGCAGCTTGGAGAGCGGGGTCGAGCAGTACTTC. Translation: CASSLESGVEQYF.

This chain uses TRBV28 with TRBJ2-5; D is possibly TRBD2 (5 bases). The J call may be incorrect, as the DNA end agrees better with TRBJ2-7. Per the germline V gene, CDR1 is MDHEN and CDR2 is SYDVKM. CDR3 length: 15 amino acids. This CDR3 is CASSLGTTSFHEQYF. The CDR3 coding sequence is TGTGCCAGCAGTTTGGGTACAACTAGTTTCCACGAGCAGTACTTC.

As to this clone: At one of its ends the junction is not consistent with the germline gene, which may arise from a read error. This chain links TRBV7-9 with TRBJ2-3, with D possibly TRBD2 on 5 matching bases. CDR3 length: 17 residues. Germline lookup yields CDR1 SEHNR and CDR2 FQNEAQ (reference sequence). As DNA, the CDR3 is TGTTCCAGCAGCACCCCGTGGGGTAGCGTGGGCACAGATACGCAGTATTTT. It encodes CSSSTPWGSVGTDTQYF.

This clone has more than one count but fewer than ten. The genes are TRBV5-4 and TRBJ2-3; no firm D call. Germline CDR1 and CDR2: SGHNT and YYREEE (reference sequence). Trimming stripped 0 bases from V and 1 base from J, with 9 bases between. The CDR3 is made up of 15 amino acids. CDR3 nucleotide sequence: TGTGCCAGCAGCTTGGTAACTTCACGCACAGATACGCAGTATTTT. Its translation: CASSLVTSRTDTQYF.

The chain uses TRBV18 and TRBJ2-2, with unresolved D. Germline V gene lookup returns CDR1 KGHSH and CDR2 LQKENI. Trimming took 3 bases from V and 2 from J, leaving 7 bases between them. The CDR3 runs to 14 residues. This CDR3 reads CASSPRRNTGELFF. For the CDR3, the DNA is TGTGCCAGCTCACCTAGGAGAAACACCGGGGAGCTGTTTTTT.

This chain uses TRBV2 with TRBJ2-7; 7 positions agree with TRBD1. The CDR3 sequence is 14 residues long. Trimming removed 8 bases from V and 5 bases from J; junction bases left unmatched: 12. CDR1 is SNHLY and CDR2 is FYNNEI in the germline V gene. The CDR3 here is CASVDRAGLDEQYF. The CDR3 nucleotides are TGTGCCAGCGTAGACAGGGCCGGGCTAGACGAGCAGTACTTC.

The chain carries TRBV4-1 and TRBJ2-5; TRBD2 is a possible D gene (5 bases). Trimming left V 0 bases short and J 2 bases short, with 13 bases between. The CDR3 length is 16 residues. Germline CDR1 reads MGHRA; CDR2 reads YSYEKL. CDR3 sequence: CASSQDGGGLQETQYF. CDR3 sequence (DNA): TGCGCCAGCAGCCAAGATGGAGGCGGCCTTCAAGAGACCCAGTACTTC.

The chain employs TRBV13 and TRBJ1-4; no clear D. Germline values: CDR1 PRHDT, CDR2 FYEKMQ (reference sequence). The CDR3 extends over 13 amino acids. V gave up 0 bases and J gave up 9 bases, with 8 bases separating them. The CDR3 DNA reads as TGTGCCAGCAGCTTAGGGGGAGGTAAAAAACTGTTTTTT. Its protein is CASSLGGGKKLFF.

This chain uses TRBV27 with TRBJ1-6; 8 nucleotides agree with TRBD1. The CDR3 runs 12 residues. Trimming removed 7 bases from V and 12 bases from J; junction bases left unmatched: 5. From germline, CDR1 is MNHEY and CDR2 SMNVEV (reference sequence). CDR3 region: CASKTGDLPLHF. The CDR3 DNA reads TGTGCCAGCAAGACAGGGGATTTACCCCTCCACTTT.

This rearrangement joins TRBV5-1 to TRBJ1-2; D gene ambiguous. The V end was cut by 4 bases, the J end by 10 bases, with 14 bases between. Germline V gene sequence: CDR1 SGHRS, CDR2 YFSETQ. The CDR3 covers 12 residues. DNA for the CDR3: TGCGCCAGCAGCATGGGTGAATGGCCCTACACCTTC. Amino acid sequence: CASSMGEWPYTF.

This clone has more than one count but fewer than ten. The rearrangement joins TRBV6-4 to TRBJ1-6, with 10 bases fitting TRBD1. V gave up 5 bases and J gave up 9 bases; unmatched junction bases: 4. The CDR3 has 14 amino acids. Germline CDR1 and CDR2: MRHNA and SNTAGT. CDR3 sequence reads: CASSSGTGVSPLHF. CDR3 DNA: TGTGCCAGCAGTTCCGGGACAGGGGTTTCACCCCTCCACTTT.

This clone was seen only once. CDR3 in amino acids: CASSELGNTIYF. DNA for the CDR3: TGTGCCAGCAGTGAACTGGGAAACACCATATATTTT. The gene calls are TRBV2 and TRBJ1-3; the D is unclear. The germline V gene has CDR1 SNHLY and CDR2 FYNNEI. Trimming pared 2 bases from V and 4 bases from J, leaving 3 bases between. CDR3 length equals 12 residues.

The count of this clone is one. The chain uses TRBV10-2 and TRBJ1-2; TRBD1 matches at 8 bases. The CDR3 has 18 amino acids. Per the germline V gene, CDR1 is WSHSY and CDR2 is SAAADI. The J segment lost 1 base and the V segment lost 6 bases, leaving 16 bases of the junction unmatched. The CDR3 spells CASRGLRQGARGNYGYTF. The CDR3 coding sequence is TGCGCCAGCAGGGGCCTTCGGCAGGGGGCAAGGGGTAACTATGGCTACACCTTC.

V gene TRBV6-6 combines with J gene TRBJ1-1; 9 bases map to TRBD1. Germline CDR1 reads MNHNY; CDR2 reads SVGAGI (reference sequence). J lost 9 bases, V lost 7 bases, and 6 bases had no gene match. CDR3 length: 12 residues. CDR3 residues: CASTGQGRQAFF. CDR3 nucleotide sequence: TGTGCCAGCACCGGACAGGGGCGACAAGCTTTCTTT.

In nucleotides, the CDR3 is TGCGCCAGTCAACCGGGGGGCACAGATACGCAGTATTTT. It translates to CASQPGGTDTQYF. The chain carries TRBV10-2 and TRBJ2-3, with a possible D match to TRBD2 (6 bases). There are 13 residues in the CDR3. Trimming left V 9 bases short and J 1 base short, with 11 bases between. CDR1 WSHSY and CDR2 SAAADI come from the germline V gene.

The V and J genes are TRBV29-1 and TRBJ2-1; tentatively, D is TRBD2 (7 bases). There are 15 residues in the CDR3. V lost 7 bases and J lost 0, with 16 bases in between. Germline V lookup: CDR1 SQVTM, CDR2 ANQGSEA. The CDR3 coding sequence is TGCAGCGGGTTAGGGGGGGAGAGCTCCTACAATGAGCAGTTCTTC. Translating it yields CSGLGGESSYNEQFF.

V gene TRBV4-1 combines with J gene TRBJ1-5; D is unclear. V shed 1 base and J shed 4 bases, with 11 bases lying between them. Germline-derived CDR1 and CDR2 are MGHRA and YSYEKL. The CDR3 is 15 residues long. CDR3 protein: CASSQGGQINQPQHF. DNA for the CDR3: TGCGCCAGCAGCCAAGGAGGCCAGATTAATCAGCCCCAGCATTTT.

The CDR3 DNA is TGCGCCAGCAGTTCGGGGGTCACAACTAATGAAAAACTGTTTTTT. It specifies CASSSGVTTNEKLFF. This chain uses TRBV5-1 with TRBJ1-4, with D possibly matching TRBD1 (5 bases). This CDR3 contains 15 residues. Trimming removed 5 bases at V and 0 bases at J, with 11 bases between. In germline, CDR1 is SGHRS, CDR2 YFSETQ.

CDR3 region: CASSLGGNEKLFF. The CDR3 DNA reads TGTGCCAGCAGCTTGGGAGGTAATGAAAAACTGTTTTTT. This sequence joins TRBV5-6 and TRBJ1-4; D remains unclear. V dropped 0 bases and J dropped 4 bases, with 4 bases sitting between them. The V gene's germline CDR1 is SGHDT and CDR2 YYEEEE. This CDR3 has 13 amino acids.

J is TRBJ2-1 and V is TRBV5-6; D call uncertain. The CDR3 is made up of 15 amino acids. The V and J ends lost 3 bases and 0 bases respectively, with 10 bases between them. Germline CDR1 reads SGHDT; CDR2 reads YYEEEE. In nucleotides, the CDR3 is TGTGCCAGCAGCTCCAGGCTGAGCTCCTACAATGAGCAGTTCTTC. Encoded protein: CASSSRLSSYNEQFF.

CDR3 coding DNA: TGTGCCTGGAGCAGGGGTGTTGCGGTTCAGCCCCAGCATTTT. Protein sequence: CAWSRGVAVQPQHF. The chain is built from TRBV30 and TRBJ1-5; TRBD1 is a possible D gene (6 bases). From germline, CDR1 is GTSNPN and CDR2 SVGIG (reference sequence). V was pared by 3 bases and J by 6 bases, with 15 bases between. This CDR3 has 14 amino acids.

This chain joins TRBV4-1 and TRBJ2-7, with TRBD1 matching 8 bases. V was pared by 6 bases and J by 3 bases, with 7 bases of the junction left unmatched. CDR3 size: 14 residues. From germline, CDR1 is MGHRA and CDR2 YSYEKL. The CDR3, as DNA: TGCGCCAGCAGTCGAGGACAGGGAAACTACGAGCAGTACTTC. It translates to CASSRGQGNYEQYF.

The chain couples TRBV9 to TRBJ2-2; the D is unclear. Deletions cut 7 bases from V and 0 bases from J, with 13 bases between. CDR1 is SGDLS and CDR2 is YYNGEE in the germline V gene. The CDR3 spans 15 residues. The CDR3 region has the DNA TGTGCCAGCTCCCTCCCCGGGTCGAACACCGGGGAGCTGTTTTTT. Protein sequence: CASSLPGSNTGELFF.

This chain connects TRBV10-3 to TRBJ2-1; D possibly corresponds to TRBD1 (6 bases). V was pared by 3 bases and J by 3 bases, with 21 bases between. Looked up from germline, CDR1 is ENHRY and CDR2 is SYGVKD. The CDR3 runs 18 residues. This CDR3 reads CAISEVKGVRGYYNEQFF. Written as DNA, the CDR3 is TGTGCCATCAGTGAAGTAAAGGGGGTAAGGGGTTACTACAATGAGCAGTTCTTC.

The rearrangement links TRBV2 to TRBJ1-3; the D is unclear. The CDR3 is made up of 15 amino acids. The germline CDR1 and CDR2 sequences are SNHLY and FYNNEI. V gave up 5 bases and J gave up 0 bases, with 11 bases separating them. The CDR3 sequence is CASSKEEISGNTIYF. The CDR3 DNA reads TGTGCCAGCAGTAAGGAGGAGATCTCTGGAAACACCATATATTTT.